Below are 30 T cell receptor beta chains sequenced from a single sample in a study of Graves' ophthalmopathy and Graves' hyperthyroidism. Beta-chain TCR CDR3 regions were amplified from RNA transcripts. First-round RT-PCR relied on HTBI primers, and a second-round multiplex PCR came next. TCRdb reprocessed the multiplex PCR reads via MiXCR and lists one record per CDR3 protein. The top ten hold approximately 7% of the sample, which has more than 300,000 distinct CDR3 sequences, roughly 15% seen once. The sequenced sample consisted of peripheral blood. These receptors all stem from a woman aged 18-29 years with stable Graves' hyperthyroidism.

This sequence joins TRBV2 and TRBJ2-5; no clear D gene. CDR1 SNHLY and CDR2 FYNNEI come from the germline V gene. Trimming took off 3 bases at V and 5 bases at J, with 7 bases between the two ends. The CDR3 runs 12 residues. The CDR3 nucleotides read TGTGCCAGCAGTGACGGAGTGGAGACCCAGTACTTC. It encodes CASSDGVETQYF.

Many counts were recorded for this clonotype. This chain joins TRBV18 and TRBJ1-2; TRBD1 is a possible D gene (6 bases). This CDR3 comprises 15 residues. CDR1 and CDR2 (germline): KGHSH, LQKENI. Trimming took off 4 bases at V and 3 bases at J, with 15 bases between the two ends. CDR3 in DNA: TGTGCCAGCTCACAATCCACAGGGCTCTACTATGGCTACACCTTC. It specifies CASSQSTGLYYGYTF.

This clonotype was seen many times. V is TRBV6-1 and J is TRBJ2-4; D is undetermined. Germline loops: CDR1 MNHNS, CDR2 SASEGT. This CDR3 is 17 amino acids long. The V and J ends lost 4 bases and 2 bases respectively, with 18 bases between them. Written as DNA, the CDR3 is TGTGCCAGCAGTGTTTTGTGGACCAGGCATACCAAAAACATTCAGTACTTC. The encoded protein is CASSVLWTRHTKNIQYF.

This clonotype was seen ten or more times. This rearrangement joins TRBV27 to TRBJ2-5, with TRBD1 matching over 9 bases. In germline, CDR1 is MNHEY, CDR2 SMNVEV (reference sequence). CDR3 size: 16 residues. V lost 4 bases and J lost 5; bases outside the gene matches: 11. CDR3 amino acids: CASSWTGAGVEETQYF. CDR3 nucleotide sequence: TGTGCCAGCAGTTGGACAGGGGCTGGTGTGGAGGAGACCCAGTACTTC.

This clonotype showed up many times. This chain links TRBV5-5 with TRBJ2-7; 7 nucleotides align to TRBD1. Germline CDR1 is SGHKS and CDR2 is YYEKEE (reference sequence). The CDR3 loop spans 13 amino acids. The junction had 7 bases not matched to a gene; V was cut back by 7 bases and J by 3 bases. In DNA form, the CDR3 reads TGTGCCAGCCAACTCCGACAGGGCTACGAGCAGTACTTC. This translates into CASQLRQGYEQYF.

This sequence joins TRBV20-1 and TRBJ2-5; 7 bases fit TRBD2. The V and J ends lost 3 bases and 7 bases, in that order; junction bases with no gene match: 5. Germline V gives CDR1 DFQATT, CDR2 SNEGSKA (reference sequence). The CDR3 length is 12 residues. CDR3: CSASFSGGTQYF. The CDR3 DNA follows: TGCAGTGCTAGCTTTTCGGGGGGGACCCAGTACTTC.

The CDR3 DNA reads TGTGCCAGCAGCTTATGGGGGGACACCGGGGAGCTGTTTTTT. Its translation is CASSLWGDTGELFF. The chain has TRBV7-3 and TRBJ2-2; perhaps TRBD2 as D (6 bases). Per germline, CDR1 SGHTA and CDR2 FQGTGA. The V and J ends lost 2 bases and 3 bases respectively, with 7 bases between them. The CDR3 contains 14 residues.

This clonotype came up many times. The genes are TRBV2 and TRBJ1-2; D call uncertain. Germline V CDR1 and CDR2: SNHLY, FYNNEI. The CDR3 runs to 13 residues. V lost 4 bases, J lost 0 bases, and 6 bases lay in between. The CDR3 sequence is CASSGSTNYGYTF. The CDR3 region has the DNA TGTGCCAGCAGTGGCAGTACTAACTATGGCTACACCTTC.

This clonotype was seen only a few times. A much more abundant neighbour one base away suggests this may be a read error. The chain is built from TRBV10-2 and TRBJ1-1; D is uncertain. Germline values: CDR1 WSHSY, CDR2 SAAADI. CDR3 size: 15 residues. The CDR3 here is CASSEWQALNTEASF. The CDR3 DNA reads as TGCGCCAGCAGTGAATGGCAGGCACTGAACACTGAAGCTTCCTTT.

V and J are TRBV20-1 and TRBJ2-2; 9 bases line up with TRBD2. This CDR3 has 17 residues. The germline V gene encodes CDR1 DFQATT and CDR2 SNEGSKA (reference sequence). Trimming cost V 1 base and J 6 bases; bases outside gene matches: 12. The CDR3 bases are TGCAGTGCTAGAGCCCCCTTGGGGCGGGGGGGCCCCGGGGAGCTGTTTTTT. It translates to CSARAPLGRGGPGELFF.

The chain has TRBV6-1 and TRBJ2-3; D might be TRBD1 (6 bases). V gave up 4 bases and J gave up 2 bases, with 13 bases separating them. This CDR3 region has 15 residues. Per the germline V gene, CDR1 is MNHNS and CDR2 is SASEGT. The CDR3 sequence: CASSVYRVYTDTQYF. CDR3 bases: TGTGCCAGCAGTGTCTACAGGGTTTACACAGATACGCAGTATTTT.

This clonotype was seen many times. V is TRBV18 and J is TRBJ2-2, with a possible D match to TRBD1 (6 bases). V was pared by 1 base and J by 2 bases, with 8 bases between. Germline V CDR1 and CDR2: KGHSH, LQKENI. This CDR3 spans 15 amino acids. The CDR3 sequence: CASSPQDSNTGELFF. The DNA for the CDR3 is TGTGCCAGCTCACCACAGGACAGTAACACCGGGGAGCTGTTTTTT.

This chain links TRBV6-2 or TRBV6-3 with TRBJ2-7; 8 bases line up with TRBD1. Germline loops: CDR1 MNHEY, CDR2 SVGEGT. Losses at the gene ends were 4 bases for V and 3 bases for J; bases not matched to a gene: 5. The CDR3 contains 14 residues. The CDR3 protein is CASSSGQAGYEQYF. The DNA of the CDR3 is TGTGCCAGCAGTTCGGGACAGGCGGGCTACGAGCAGTACTTC.

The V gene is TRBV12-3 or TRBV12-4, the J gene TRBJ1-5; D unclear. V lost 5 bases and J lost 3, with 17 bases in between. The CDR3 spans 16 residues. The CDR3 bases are TGTGCCAGCAGTCCCTCGACATTTACCCTCAATCAGCCCCAGCATTTT. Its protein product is CASSPSTFTLNQPQHF.

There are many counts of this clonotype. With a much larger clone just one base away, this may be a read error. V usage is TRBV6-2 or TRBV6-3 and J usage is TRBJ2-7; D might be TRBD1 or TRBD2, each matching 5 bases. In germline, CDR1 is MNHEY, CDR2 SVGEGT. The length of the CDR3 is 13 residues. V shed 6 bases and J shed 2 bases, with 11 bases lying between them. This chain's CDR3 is CASSRDGAYEQYF. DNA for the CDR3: TGTGCCAGCAGCCGGGACGGAGCCTACGAGCAGTACTTC.

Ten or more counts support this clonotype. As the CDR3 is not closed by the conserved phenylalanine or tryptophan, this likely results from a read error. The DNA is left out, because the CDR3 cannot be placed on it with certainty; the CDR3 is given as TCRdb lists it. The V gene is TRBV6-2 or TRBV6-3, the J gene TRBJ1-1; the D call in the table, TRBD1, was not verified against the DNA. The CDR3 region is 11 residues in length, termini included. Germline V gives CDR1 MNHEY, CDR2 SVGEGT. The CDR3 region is CASILPHPLEI.

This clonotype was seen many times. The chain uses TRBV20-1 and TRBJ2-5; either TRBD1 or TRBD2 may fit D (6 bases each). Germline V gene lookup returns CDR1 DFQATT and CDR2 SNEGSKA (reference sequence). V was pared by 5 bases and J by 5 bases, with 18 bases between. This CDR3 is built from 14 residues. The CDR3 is CSAVLPQGRETQYF. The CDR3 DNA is TGCAGTGCTGTACTACCCCAGGGGAGGGAGACCCAGTACTTC.

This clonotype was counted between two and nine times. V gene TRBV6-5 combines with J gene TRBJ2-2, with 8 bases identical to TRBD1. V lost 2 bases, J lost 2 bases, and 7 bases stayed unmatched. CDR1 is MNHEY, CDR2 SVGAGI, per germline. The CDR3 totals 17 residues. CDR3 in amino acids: CASSYIVQGGNTGELFF. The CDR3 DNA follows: TGTGCCAGCAGTTACATAGTACAGGGGGGAAACACCGGGGAGCTGTTTTTT.

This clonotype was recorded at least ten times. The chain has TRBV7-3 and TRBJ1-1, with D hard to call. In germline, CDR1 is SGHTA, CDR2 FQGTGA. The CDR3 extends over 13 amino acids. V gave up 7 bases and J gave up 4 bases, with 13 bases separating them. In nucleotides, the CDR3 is TGTGCCAGCATCCCCCAGGACGGCACTGAAGCTTTCTTT. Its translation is CASIPQDGTEAFF.

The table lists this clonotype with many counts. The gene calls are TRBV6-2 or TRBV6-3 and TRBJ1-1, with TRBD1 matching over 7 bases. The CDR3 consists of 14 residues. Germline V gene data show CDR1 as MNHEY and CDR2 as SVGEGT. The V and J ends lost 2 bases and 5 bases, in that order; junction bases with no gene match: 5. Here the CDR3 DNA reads TGTGCCAGCAGTTACCAGACAGGGCGGACTGAAGCTTTCTTT. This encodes CASSYQTGRTEAFF.

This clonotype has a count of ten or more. CDR3 in DNA: TGCGCCAGCAGCCCAAAGGGGGCGGAATGGGCGGGCACCGGGGAGCTGTTTTTT. Encoded protein: CASSPKGAEWAGTGELFF. The V gene is TRBV4-1, the J gene TRBJ2-2, with TRBD1 identical over 7 bases. The V segment lost 4 bases and the J segment 4 bases; nucleotides outside the gene matches: 15. The CDR3 has 18 amino acids. CDR1 and CDR2 from the germline V gene are MGHRA and YSYEKL.

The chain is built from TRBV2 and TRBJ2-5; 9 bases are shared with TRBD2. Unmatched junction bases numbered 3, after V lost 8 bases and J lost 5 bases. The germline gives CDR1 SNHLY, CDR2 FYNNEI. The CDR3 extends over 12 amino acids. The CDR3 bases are TGTGCCAGCGAGGCGGGAGGGGAGACCCAGTACTTC. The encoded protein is CASEAGGETQYF.

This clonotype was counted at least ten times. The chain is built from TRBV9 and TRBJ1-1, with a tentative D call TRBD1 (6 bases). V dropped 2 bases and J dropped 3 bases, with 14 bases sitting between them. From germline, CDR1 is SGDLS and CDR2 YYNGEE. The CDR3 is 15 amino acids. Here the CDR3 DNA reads TGTGCCAGCAGCGTTCTAGGGGGAGGGGACACTGAAGCTTTCTTT. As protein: CASSVLGGGDTEAFF.

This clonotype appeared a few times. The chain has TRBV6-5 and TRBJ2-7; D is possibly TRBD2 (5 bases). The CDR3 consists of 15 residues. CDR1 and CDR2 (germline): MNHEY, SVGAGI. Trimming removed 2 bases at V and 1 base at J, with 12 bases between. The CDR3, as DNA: TGTGCCAGCAGTTACGAGGGCCGGGGTTCCTACGAGCAGTACTTC. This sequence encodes CASSYEGRGSYEQYF.

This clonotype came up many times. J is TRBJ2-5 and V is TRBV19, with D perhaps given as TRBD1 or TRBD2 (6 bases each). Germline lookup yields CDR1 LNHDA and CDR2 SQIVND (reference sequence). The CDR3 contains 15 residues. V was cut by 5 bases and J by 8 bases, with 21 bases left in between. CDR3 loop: CASSPGGGRKRTQYF. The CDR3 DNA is TGTGCCAGTAGTCCTGGAGGGGGGCGCAAGCGAACCCAGTACTTC.

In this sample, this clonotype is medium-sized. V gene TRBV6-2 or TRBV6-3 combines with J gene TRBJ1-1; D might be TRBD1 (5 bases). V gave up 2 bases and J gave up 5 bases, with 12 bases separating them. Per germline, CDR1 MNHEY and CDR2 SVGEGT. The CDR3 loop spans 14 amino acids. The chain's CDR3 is CASSYVQGGTEAFF. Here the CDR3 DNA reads TGTGCCAGCAGTTACGTGCAGGGAGGGACTGAAGCTTTCTTT.

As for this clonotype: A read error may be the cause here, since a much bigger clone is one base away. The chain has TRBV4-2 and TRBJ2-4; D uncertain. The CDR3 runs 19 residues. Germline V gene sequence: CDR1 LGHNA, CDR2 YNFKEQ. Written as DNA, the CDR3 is TGTGCCAGCAGCCAAGATACCCTCACCGGGTCGTTAACCAAAAACATTAAGTACTTC. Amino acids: CASSQDTLTGSLTKNIKYF.

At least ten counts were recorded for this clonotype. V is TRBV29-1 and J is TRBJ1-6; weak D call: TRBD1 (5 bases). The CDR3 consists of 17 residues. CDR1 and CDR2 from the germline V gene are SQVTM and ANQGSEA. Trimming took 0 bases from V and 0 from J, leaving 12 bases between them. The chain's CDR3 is CSVEDLTGPSYNSPLHF. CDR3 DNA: TGCAGCGTTGAAGATCTCACAGGTCCCTCCTATAATTCACCCCTCCACTTT.

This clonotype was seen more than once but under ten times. CDR3 region: CASSSGTDRNYGYTF. The DNA of the CDR3 is TGCGCCAGCAGCTCAGGGACAGACCGAAACTATGGCTACACCTTC. The chain is built from TRBV5-1 and TRBJ1-2; 7 bases match TRBD1. CDR3 length: 15 amino acids. In germline, CDR1 is SGHRS, CDR2 YFSETQ. The trim removed 3 bases at V and 2 bases at J, leaving 7 bases unmatched.

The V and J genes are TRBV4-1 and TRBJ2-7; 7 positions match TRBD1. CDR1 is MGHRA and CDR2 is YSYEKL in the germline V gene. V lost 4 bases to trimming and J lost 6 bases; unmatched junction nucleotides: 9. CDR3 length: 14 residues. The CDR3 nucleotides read TGCGCCAGCAGCCTCCTTGGTCCAGGGGGCGAGCAGTACTTC. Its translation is CASSLLGPGGEQYF.